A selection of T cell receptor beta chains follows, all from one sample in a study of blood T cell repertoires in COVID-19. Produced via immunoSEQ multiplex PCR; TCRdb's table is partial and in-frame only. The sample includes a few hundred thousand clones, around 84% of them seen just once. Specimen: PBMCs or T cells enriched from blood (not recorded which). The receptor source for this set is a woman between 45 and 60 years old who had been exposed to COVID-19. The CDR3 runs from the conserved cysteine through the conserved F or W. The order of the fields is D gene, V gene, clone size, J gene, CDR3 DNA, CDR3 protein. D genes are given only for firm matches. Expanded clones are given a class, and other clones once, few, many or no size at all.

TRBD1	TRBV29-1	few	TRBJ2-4	TGCAGCGCCGAAACAGGGGCCAACATTCAGTACTTC	CSAETGANIQYF
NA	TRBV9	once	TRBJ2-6	TGTGCCAGCAGCGTAGAGGGGTCCCCCCTCTCTGGGGCCAACGTCCTGACTTTC	CASSVEGSPLSGANVLTF
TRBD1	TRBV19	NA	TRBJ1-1	TGTGCCAGTAGTCCCGGTGGGGGACAGGGGGCCAAAGCTTTCTTT	CASSPGGGQGAKAFF
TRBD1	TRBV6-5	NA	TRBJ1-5	TGTGCCAGCGTAGGGACAGGCAATCAGCCCCAGCATTTT	CASVGTGNQPQHF
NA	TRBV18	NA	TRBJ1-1	TGTGCCAGCTCACCAGAGCACGGTTACACTGAAGCTTTCTTT	CASSPEHGYTEAFF
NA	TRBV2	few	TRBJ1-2	TGTGCCAGCAGCGAGGGGGACTATGGCTACACCTTC	CASSEGDYGYTF
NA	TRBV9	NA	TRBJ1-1	TGTGCCAGCAGCTCAAACCAGGGTAGGACTGAAGCTTTCTTT	CASSSNQGRTEAFF
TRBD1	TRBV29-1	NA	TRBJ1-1	TGCAGCGTCCGGGACAGAAGAAATTTGAACACTGAAGCTTTCTTT	CSVRDRRNLNTEAFF
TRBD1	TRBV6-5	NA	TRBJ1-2	TGTGCCAGCAGGCCTCGGGACAGCTTTAACTATGGCTACACCTTC	CASRPRDSFNYGYTF
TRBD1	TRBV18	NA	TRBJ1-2	TGTGCCAGCTCACCAGAGACAGGGCTTAACTATGGCTACACCTTC	CASSPETGLNYGYTF
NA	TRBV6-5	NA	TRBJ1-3	TGTGCCAGCGCGCAACAGGGTGGTCCCGGAAACACCATATATTTT	CASAQQGGPGNTIYF
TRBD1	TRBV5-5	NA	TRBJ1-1	TGTGCCAGCAGCTTGGAGGACAGGGCCAGAGCTTTCTTT	CASSLEDRARAFF
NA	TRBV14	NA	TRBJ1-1	TGTGCCAGCAGCCAAGATCTATCGCATTATGCTGAAGCTTTCTTT	CASSQDLSHYAEAFF
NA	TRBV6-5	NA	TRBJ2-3	TGTGCCAGCAGTTACGCGTTTACAGATACGCAGTATTTT	CASSYAFTDTQYF
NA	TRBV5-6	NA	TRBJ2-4	TGTGCCAGCAGCTTCACATCGGCCAAAAACATTCAGTACTTC	CASSFTSAKNIQYF
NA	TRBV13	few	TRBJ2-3	TGTGCCAGCAGCCCTAGACTTGACTACACAGATACGCAGTATTTT	CASSPRLDYTDTQYF
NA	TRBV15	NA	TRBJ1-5	TGTGCCACCAGCAGAGATCAGGGCAATCAGCCCCAGCATTTT	CATSRDQGNQPQHF
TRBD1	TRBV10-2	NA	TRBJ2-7	TGCGCCAGCGAGCCTTTAAGGACAGGGGGCAACGAGCAGTACTTC	CASEPLRTGGNEQYF
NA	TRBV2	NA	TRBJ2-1	TGTGCCAGCAGTGGGGAGGCAGCCTACAATGAGCAGTTCTTC	CASSGEAAYNEQFF
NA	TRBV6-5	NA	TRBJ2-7	TGTGCCAGCAGTAATAGTGACGAGCAGTACTTC	CASSNSDEQYF
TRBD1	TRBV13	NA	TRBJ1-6	TGTGCCAGCAGCGAGGGGACAGGGGATAATTCACCCCTCCACTTT	CASSEGTGDNSPLHF
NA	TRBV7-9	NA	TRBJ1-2	TGTGCCAGCAGCTTAGACGGCTATGGCTACACCTTC	CASSLDGYGYTF
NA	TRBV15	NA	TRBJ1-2	TGTGCCACCAGCCAGGATGGAGGCTACACCTTC	CATSQDGGYTF
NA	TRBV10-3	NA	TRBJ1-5	TGTGCCACCCGAGAATCGAGACAGGAGAATCAGCCCCAGCATTTT	CATRESRQENQPQHF
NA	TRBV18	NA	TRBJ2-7	TGTGCCAGCTCACCATTTGGGCCAAGGGGCCCCTACGAGCAGTACTTC	CASSPFGPRGPYEQYF
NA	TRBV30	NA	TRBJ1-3	TGTGCCTGGAGTGGGCACCGAAACACCATATATTTT	CAWSGHRNTIYF
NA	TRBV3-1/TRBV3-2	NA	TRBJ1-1	TGTGCCAGCAGGACAGGGAACACTGAAGCTTTCTTT	CASRTGNTEAFF
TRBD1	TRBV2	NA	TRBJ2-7	TGTGCCAGCCGACCGGGACAGGGAAGGAACGAGCAGTACTTC	CASRPGQGRNEQYF
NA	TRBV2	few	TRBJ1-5	TGTGCCAGCAGCTTCCAACAGGGCTCCCAGCCCCAGCATTTT	CASSFQQGSQPQHF